These 8 T cell receptor beta chains originate from one sample sequenced in a study of cytomegalovirus exposure and HLA in healthy donors. This table comes from immunoSEQ multiplex PCR, and its TCRdb copy is limited to in-frame clones, with some not included. This table has about 64,000 clones, 85% to 90% appearing once. What was sequenced was PBMCs. The receptors shown here come from a woman aged 18-35 years in good health and CMV-seronegative.

This rearrangement joins TRBV19 to TRBJ1-3, with 9 bases matching TRBD1. This CDR3 is built from 15 residues. Germline assignment: CDR1 LNHDA and CDR2 SQIVND (reference sequence). Trimming cost V 7 bases and J 2 bases; bases outside gene matches: 6. CDR3 amino acids: CASTVDRGPGNTIYF. The CDR3 DNA reads TGTGCCAGTACCGTGGACAGGGGACCTGGAAACACCATATATTTT. Full variable domain (outside the CDR3, taken from reference TRBV19 and TRBJ1-3): DGGITQSPKYLFRKEGQNVTLSCEQNLNHDAMYWYRQDPGQGLRLIYYSQIVNDFQKGDIAEGYSVSREKKESFPLTVTSAQKNPTAFYLCASTVDRGPGNTIYFGEGSWLTVV.

This chain uses TRBV7-3 with TRBJ1-1, with 7 bases aligning to TRBD1. Germline V gene data show CDR1 as SGHTA and CDR2 as FQGTGA. This CDR3 comprises 13 residues. J gave up 1 base and V 5 bases, and 1 base lay outside the gene matches. The CDR3 bases are TGTGCCAGCAGCCGGACAGGGAACACTGAAGCTTTCTTT. As protein: CASSRTGNTEAFF.

The rearrangement uses TRBV7-6 and TRBJ2-5; possible D gene TRBD1, 6 bases. Germline assignment: CDR1 SGHVS and CDR2 FNYEAQ. The CDR3 spans 14 residues. Trimming cost V 3 bases and J 5 bases, with 13 bases left between them. CDR3: CASSFRTVLETQYF. Here the CDR3 DNA reads TGTGCCAGCAGCTTCAGGACAGTGTTGGAGACCCAGTACTTC. The full variable domain, completed using reference TRBV7-6 and TRBJ2-5, is GAGVSQSPRYKVTKRGQDVALRCDPISGHVSLYWYRQALGQGPEFLTYFNYEAQQDKSGLPNDRFSAERPEGSISTLTIQRTEQRDSAMYRCASSFRTVLETQYFGPGTRLLVL.

This sequence joins TRBV9 and TRBJ2-7; TRBD2 matches 12 bases. The CDR3 loop spans 16 amino acids. J gave up 1 base and V 4 bases, and 6 bases lay outside the gene matches. Germline CDR1 SGDLS, CDR2 YYNGEE. The CDR3 sequence is CASSTRTSGESYEQYF. The DNA for the CDR3 is TGTGCCAGCAGCACACGGACTAGCGGGGAATCCTACGAGCAGTACTTC.

V gene TRBV20-1 combines with J gene TRBJ2-7; the D is unclear. The V end was cut by 4 bases, the J end by 5 bases, with 9 bases between. The CDR3 has 11 residues. Germline V lookup: CDR1 DFQATT, CDR2 SNEGSKA (reference sequence). The CDR3, as DNA: TGCAGTGCTAAGCGTACCCACGAGCAGTACTTC. It specifies CSAKRTHEQYF.

V is TRBV5-1 and J is TRBJ2-7, with 8 bases fitting TRBD1. V shed 0 bases, J shed 4 bases, and the junction held 6 bases outside the gene matches. This CDR3 contains 15 residues. In germline, CDR1 is SGHRS, CDR2 YFSETQ. CDR3 sequence: CASSLDRGRQYEQYF. CDR3 nucleotide sequence: TGCGCCAGCAGCTTGGACAGGGGGAGGCAATACGAGCAGTACTTC.

CDR3 protein: CATKTEPETYGYTF. The CDR3 DNA reads as TGTGCCACGAAGACAGAGCCCGAAACATATGGCTACACCTTC. The chain employs TRBV10-3 and TRBJ1-2, with D perhaps TRBD1 (5 bases). CDR1 ENHRY and CDR2 SYGVKD come from the germline V gene. The CDR3 is 14 residues long. V lost 10 bases, J lost 5 bases, and 20 bases lay in between.

V is TRBV5-1 and J is TRBJ1-1, with D maybe TRBD1 (6 bases). The CDR3 spans 14 residues. Trimming took 2 bases from V and 3 from J, leaving 11 bases between them. Germline CDR1 is SGHRS and CDR2 is YFSETQ. The CDR3 loop is CASSFGGADTEAFF. DNA of the CDR3: TGCGCCAGCAGCTTTGGGGGCGCGGACACTGAAGCTTTCTTT. Supplemented by reference TRBV5-1 and TRBJ1-1, the full variable domain reads KAGVTQTPRYLIKTRGQQVTLSCSPISGHRSVSWYQQTPGQGLQFLFEYFSETQRNKGNFPGRFSGRQFSNSRSEMNVSTLELGDSALYLCASSFGGADTEAFFGQGTRLTVV.